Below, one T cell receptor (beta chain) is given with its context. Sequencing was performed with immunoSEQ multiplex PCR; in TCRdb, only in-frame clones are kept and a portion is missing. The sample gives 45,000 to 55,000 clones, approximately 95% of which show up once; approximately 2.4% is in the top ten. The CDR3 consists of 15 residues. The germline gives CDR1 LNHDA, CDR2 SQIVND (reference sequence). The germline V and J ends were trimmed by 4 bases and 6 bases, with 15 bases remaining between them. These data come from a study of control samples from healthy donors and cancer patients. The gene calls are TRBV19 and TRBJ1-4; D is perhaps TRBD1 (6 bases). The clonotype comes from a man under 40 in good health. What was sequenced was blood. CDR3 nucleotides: TGTGCCAGTAGTAACTCGCGGGGGGCGGATGAAAAACTGTTTTTT. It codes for CASSNSRGADEKLFF.